The clone carrying this T cell receptor (beta chain) was counted a single time. Sequencing used immunoSEQ multiplex PCR; TCRdb keeps in-frame clones, though not all of them. The table records 2 million to 2.5 million clones, approximately 95% of them present only once. The sample is drawn from a study of shared clonotypes between healthy human individuals. Turning to the study itself: Each donor's CD4 naive and CD4 memory cells filled three plates apiece, CD8 naive two, and CD8 memory one.

V was clipped by 3 bases and J by 1 base; unmatched bases: 2. The CDR3 consists of 14 residues. CDR1 and CDR2 (germline): LNHDA, SQIVND (reference sequence). Sequencing was carried out using naive CD4+ T cells sorted from blood. Subset described: CD45RA+ positively selected. The receptor comes from a man in his late teens or twenties in good health. The chain recombines TRBV19 with TRBJ2-5; 7 bases agree with TRBD2. CDR3 nucleotide sequence: TGTGCCAGTAGTATTGAGCGGGGCCAAGAGACCCAGTACTTC. Translating gives CASSIERGQETQYF.